A single sample gave rise to the 6 T cell receptor beta chains below, sequenced in a study of blood T cell repertoires in COVID-19. Measured with immunoSEQ multiplex PCR; TCRdb has only the in-frame clones, and not every one. The sample yields 250,000 or so clones, 70% to 90% seen once. Sequenced material: peripheral blood. These receptors were obtained from a woman aged 70-85 years with active or convalescent COVID-19.

This clone came up a few times. This chain connects TRBV7-2 to TRBJ1-2; 9 bases agree with TRBD1. CDR3 length equals 15 residues. CDR1 SGHTA and CDR2 FQGNSA come from the germline V gene. With V trimmed by 4 bases and J by 7 bases, 10 bases remained unmatched. CDR3 loop: CASSSSGTGQGGYTF. CDR3 nucleotides: TGTGCCAGCAGCTCCTCCGGGACAGGGCAAGGTGGCTACACCTTC.

This chain joins TRBV6-5 and TRBJ2-2; possibly TRBD1 for D (6 bases). V lost 6 bases and J lost 1, with 12 bases in between. This CDR3 region has 15 residues. CDR1 MNHEY and CDR2 SVGAGI come from the germline V gene. The CDR3 here is CASSRGQRNTGELFF. The CDR3 DNA reads as TGTGCCAGCAGCCGCGGACAGCGGAACACCGGGGAGCTGTTTTTT.

The chain links TRBV2 to TRBJ2-2, with D possibly matching TRBD2 (5 bases). CDR3 length: 15 amino acids. The germline gives CDR1 SNHLY, CDR2 FYNNEI. The V end lost 5 bases, the J end lost 1 base, and 11 bases lay between the germline ends. CDR3 residues: CASSLSRVNTGELFF. The DNA for the CDR3 is TGTGCCAGCAGTTTATCGAGGGTGAACACCGGGGAGCTGTTTTTT. Full variable domain (outside the CDR3, taken from reference TRBV2 and TRBJ2-2): EPEVTQTPSHQVTQMGQEVILRCVPISNHLYFYWYRQILGQKVEFLVSFYNNEISEKSEIFDDQFSVERPDGSNFTLKIRSTKLEDSAMYFCASSLSRVNTGELFFGEGSRLTVL.

V is TRBV18 and J is TRBJ2-2, with a possible D match to TRBD1 (6 bases). V was shortened by 6 bases and J by 0 bases, with 14 bases between the two germline ends. Germline V CDR1 and CDR2: KGHSH, LQKENI. CDR3 length equals 16 residues. CDR3 sequence reads: CASSPPGAANTGELFF. CDR3 nucleotides: TGTGCCAGCTCCCCTCCAGGGGCCGCGAACACCGGGGAGCTGTTTTTT.

The V call is TRBV28, the J call TRBJ1-5, with D possibly being TRBD1 (6 bases). The CDR3 loop spans 17 amino acids. V was pared by 7 bases and J by 0 bases, with 19 bases between. From germline, CDR1 is MDHEN and CDR2 SYDVKM. CDR3 region: CASNGPGDLNSNQPQHF. CDR3 in DNA: TGTGCCAGCAATGGGCCAGGGGACCTCAATAGCAATCAGCCCCAGCATTTT.

The chain uses TRBV7-2 and TRBJ2-2; D not certain. Germline V CDR1 and CDR2: SGHTA, FQGNSA. The ends were cut back, 1 base at V and 5 bases at J, with 17 bases in the middle. The CDR3 is 17 amino acids. The CDR3 nucleotides read TGTGCCAGCAGCTTAGAGGTGGCAGGTATAAGGACCGGGGAGCTGTTTTTT. It yields the protein CASSLEVAGIRTGELFF. The full variable domain, rest sourced from reference TRBV7-2 and TRBJ2-2, is GAGVSQSPSNKVTEKGKDVELRCDPISGHTALYWYRQSLGQGLEFLIYFQGNSAPDKSGLPSDRFSAERTGGSVSTLTIQRTQQEDSAVYLCASSLEVAGIRTGELFFGEGSRLTVL.